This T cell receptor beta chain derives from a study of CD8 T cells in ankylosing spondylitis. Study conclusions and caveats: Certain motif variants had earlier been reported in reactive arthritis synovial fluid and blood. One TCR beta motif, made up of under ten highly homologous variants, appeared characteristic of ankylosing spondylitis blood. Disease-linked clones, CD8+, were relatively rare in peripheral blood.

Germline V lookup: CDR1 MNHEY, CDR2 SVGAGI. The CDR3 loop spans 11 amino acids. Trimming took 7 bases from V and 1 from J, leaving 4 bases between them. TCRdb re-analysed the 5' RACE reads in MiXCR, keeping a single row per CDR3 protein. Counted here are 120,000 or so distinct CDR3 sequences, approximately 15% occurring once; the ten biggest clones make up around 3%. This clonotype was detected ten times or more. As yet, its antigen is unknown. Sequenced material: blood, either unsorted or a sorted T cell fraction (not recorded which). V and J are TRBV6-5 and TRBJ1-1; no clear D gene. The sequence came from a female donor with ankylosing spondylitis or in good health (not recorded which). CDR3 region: CASKQNTEAFF. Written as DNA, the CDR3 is TGTGCCAGCAAACAGAACACTGAAGCTTTCTTT.